This T cell receptor beta chain was sequenced in a study of blood T cell repertoires in COVID-19. On the study more broadly: Material from acute and convalescent COVID-19 was sourced from the United States, Italy and Spain. From T cells, B-cell-depleted T cells, or PBMCs came the material, which was cDNA or gDNA.

Germline values: CDR1 SGDLS, CDR2 YYNGEE. With V trimmed by 5 bases and J by 6 bases, 7 bases remained unmatched. The CDR3 has 15 residues. Original data processing: Scientists estimated how many nucleated cells there were by amplifying reference gene primers. Generated by immunoSEQ multiplex PCR, the TCRdb table keeps only in-frame clones and is missing some. D and trimming come from the DNA, and the V and J calls and clone size come from that table. The sample shows 440,000 or so clones, approximately 89% of them seen only once. Seattle-derived patients entered the study during active infection and were followed longitudinally.

Sequencing was done on a sample of peripheral blood. This TCR came from a woman in her thirties or forties with COVID-19, enrolled during active disease. The gene calls are TRBV9 and TRBJ2-2; the match to TRBD1 covers 10 bases. The CDR3 loop is CASRVSGTGAGELFF. The CDR3 nucleotides are TGTGCCAGCAGAGTTTCCGGGACAGGGGCCGGGGAGCTGTTTTTT.